These 27 T cell receptor beta chains originate from one sample sequenced in a study of long-term antiretroviral therapy in people with HIV. At survey level, the immunoSEQ assay was run in its v3.0 version. The data were produced by immunoSEQ multiplex PCR, yet TCRdb's version contains in-frame clones alone and is incomplete. The sample has 20,000 to 25,000 clones, 75% to 85% seen once. Sequenced here: unsorted PBMCs, sampled 0.5 years after starting antiretroviral therapy. All receptors come from a woman aged 40-49 years with HIV.

As concerns this clone: An end of the junction differs from the germline gene, which may be a read error. The V call is TRBV5-6, the J call TRBJ2-5; 9 nucleotides align to TRBD2. The CDR3 is 12 amino acids. Germline V gives CDR1 SGHDT, CDR2 YYEEEE. CDR3 DNA sequence: TGTGCCAGCAGCTTGTGGACTAGCGACACTAACTTC. Encoded protein: CASSLWTSDTNF.

The V gene is TRBV4-2, the J gene TRBJ1-1, with unresolved D. The CDR3 has 16 amino acids. The V gene's germline CDR1 is LGHNA and CDR2 YNFKEQ. Trimming removed 1 base at V and 3 bases at J, with 15 bases between. In DNA form, the CDR3 reads TGTGCCAGCAGCCAAGTTGTGAATGGCAGAGACACTGAAGCTTTCTTT. It yields the protein CASSQVVNGRDTEAFF.

The V gene is TRBV4-1, the J gene TRBJ1-6, with D unclear. Per the germline V gene, CDR1 is MGHRA and CDR2 is YSYEKL. Between the trimmed V and J ends, which lost 1 base and 4 bases, there was a span of 8 bases. The CDR3 length is 15 residues. The CDR3 here is CASSQGTAYNSPLHF. CDR3 bases: TGCGCCAGCAGCCAAGGAACAGCTTATAATTCACCCCTCCACTTT.

This clone has a single count. The chain joins TRBV5-1 to TRBJ1-1; 7 nucleotides align to TRBD1. The CDR3 has 14 residues. V was clipped by 4 bases and J by 3 bases; unmatched bases: 6. Germline CDR1 reads SGHRS; CDR2 reads YFSETQ. The CDR3 nucleotides read TGCGCCAGCAGCATACAGGGGTTGGACACTGAAGCTTTCTTT. It yields the protein CASSIQGLDTEAFF.

The chain uses TRBV1 and TRBJ1-1. TRBV1 is flagged as a pseudogene. The CDR3 contains 19 residues. The CDR3 loop is CTSSQDPGGLVVMNTEAFF. Written as DNA, the CDR3 is TGCACCAGCAGCCAAGATCCGGGGGGATTGGTAGTTATGAACACTGAAGCTTTCTTT.

V and J are TRBV6-1 and TRBJ1-2; TRBD1 agrees at 8 bases. Per the germline V gene, CDR1 is MNHNS and CDR2 is SASEGT. The ends lost 2 bases at V and 7 bases at J; junction bases unmatched: 9. The CDR3 extends over 15 amino acids. The CDR3 DNA follows: TGTGCCAGCAGTGAAAGGGCAGGGGGCGGTCGTGGCTACACCTTC. This encodes CASSERAGGGRGYTF.

The CDR3 region is CASSFGQGLSYTF. The CDR3 DNA is TGTGCCAGCAGCTTTGGACAGGGACTAAGCTACACCTTC. This rearrangement joins TRBV14 to TRBJ1-2; 8 positions agree with TRBD1. Trimming cost V 5 bases and J 9 bases; bases outside gene matches: 8. The CDR3 runs 13 residues. The germline V gene has CDR1 SGHDN and CDR2 FVKESK.

This chain uses TRBV11-1 with TRBJ2-5, with D unresolved. The CDR3 length is 11 residues. The V end was cut by 3 bases, the J end by 5 bases, with 4 bases between. Germline V lookup: CDR1 SGHAT, CDR2 FQDESV (reference sequence). DNA of the CDR3: TGTGCCAGCAGCTTCGGGGAGACCCAGTACTTC. This encodes CASSFGETQYF.

The chain is built from TRBV7-7 and TRBJ2-1, with 13 bases identical to TRBD2. Losses at the gene ends were 5 bases for V and 7 bases for J; bases not matched to a gene: 5. The CDR3 covers 15 residues. The germline gives CDR1 SSHAT, CDR2 FNYEAQ (reference sequence). The CDR3 DNA reads as TGTGCCAGCAGCCCACTAGCGGGGGGGCCTAATGAGCAGTTCTTC. Translation: CASSPLAGGPNEQFF.

The gene calls are TRBV5-4 and TRBJ2-3; TRBD2 matches 7 bases. Looked up from germline, CDR1 is SGHNT and CDR2 is YYREEE (reference sequence). This CDR3 has 17 residues. Trimming cost V 4 bases and J 0 bases; bases outside gene matches: 11. The CDR3, as DNA: TGTGCCAGCAGCCCACCAAGCCTAGCGGCTAGCACAGATACGCAGTATTTT. Translation: CASSPPSLAASTDTQYF.

This clone was found once. The V gene is TRBV9, the J gene TRBJ2-7, with TRBD1 identical over 10 bases. The CDR3 spans 14 residues. From germline, CDR1 is SGDLS and CDR2 YYNGEE. The ends lost 6 bases at V and 3 bases at J; junction bases unmatched: 6. The CDR3 loop is CASTSGTGDYEQYF. CDR3 coding DNA: TGTGCCAGCACCTCCGGGACAGGGGACTACGAGCAGTACTTC.

The chain carries TRBV5-1 and TRBJ1-1, with a weak D call TRBD1 (6 bases). Trimming pared 0 bases from V and 1 base from J, leaving 16 bases between. Germline loops: CDR1 SGHRS, CDR2 YFSETQ. The CDR3 has 17 residues. The chain's CDR3 is CASSLAGNQGRNTEAFF. CDR3 bases: TGCGCCAGCAGCTTGGCGGGAAATCAGGGGCGGAACACTGAAGCTTTCTTT.

The chain recombines TRBV2 with TRBJ1-3; D gene unclear. Germline CDR1 and CDR2: SNHLY and FYNNEI. The length of the CDR3 is 12 residues. The germline V and J ends were trimmed by 5 bases and 7 bases, with 9 bases remaining between them. The CDR3 reads CASSSPRNTIYF. DNA of the CDR3: TGTGCCAGCAGTAGCCCTAGGAACACCATATATTTT.

The chain has TRBV6-5 and TRBJ2-7, with 7 bases identical to TRBD1. With V trimmed by 6 bases and J by 4 bases, 6 bases remained unmatched. CDR3 size: 13 residues. Germline V gene sequence: CDR1 MNHEY, CDR2 SVGAGI. The CDR3: CASSPNRGYEQYF. The CDR3 bases are TGTGCCAGCAGCCCGAACAGGGGTTACGAGCAGTACTTC.

V and J are TRBV7-9 and TRBJ2-7; D is uncertain. V gave up 1 base and J gave up 3 bases, with 7 bases separating them. The CDR3 runs to 13 residues. Looked up from germline, CDR1 is SEHNR and CDR2 is FQNEAQ (reference sequence). The CDR3 bases are TGTGCCAGCAGCTTAGGGCCAGTCTACGAGCAGTACTTC. Protein sequence: CASSLGPVYEQYF. Supplemented by reference TRBV7-9 and TRBJ2-7, the full variable domain reads DTGVSQNPRHKITKRGQNVTFRCDPISEHNRLYWYRQTLGQGPEFLTYFQNEAQLEKSRLLSDRFSAERPKGSFSTLEIQRTEQGDSAMYLCASSLGPVYEQYFGPGTRLTVT.

V and J are TRBV30 and TRBJ2-7, with D uncertain. Deletions cut 2 bases from V and 1 base from J, with 3 bases between. CDR1 and CDR2 (germline): GTSNPN, SVGIG (reference sequence). This CDR3 is 11 amino acids long. The DNA of the CDR3 is TGTGCCTGGAGTTTGTCCTACGAGCAGTACTTC. It specifies CAWSLSYEQYF.

Only a few counts were recorded for this clone. The chain uses TRBV4-3 and TRBJ1-4, with 7 bases matching TRBD1. The germline gives CDR1 LGHNA, CDR2 YSLEER. Trimming at V came to 1 base and at J to 6 bases, leaving 8 bases not matched to a gene. CDR3 length: 16 residues. The CDR3 DNA is TGCGCCAGCAGCCAAGCCCACAGGGGACCGGATGAAAAACTGTTTTTT. Translated, it gives CASSQAHRGPDEKLFF.

The chain links TRBV2 to TRBJ1-5; no reliable D call. The V gene lost 5 bases and the J gene lost 0 bases, with 11 bases spanning the gap. Germline V gives CDR1 SNHLY, CDR2 FYNNEI. CDR3 length: 15 amino acids. CDR3 residues: CASSRSDYSNQPQHF. DNA of the CDR3: TGTGCCAGCAGTCGATCCGATTATAGCAATCAGCCCCAGCATTTT.

The J gene is TRBJ2-7, the V gene TRBV4-3; 9 bases agree with TRBD2. CDR3 length equals 17 residues. The trim removed 0 bases at V and 4 bases at J, leaving 10 bases unmatched. The V gene's germline CDR1 is LGHNA and CDR2 YSLEER. This chain's CDR3 is CASSQDAWTSATYEQYF. Here the CDR3 DNA reads TGCGCCAGCAGCCAAGATGCGTGGACTAGCGCCACGTACGAGCAGTACTTC.

The chain uses TRBV14 and TRBJ2-1, with TRBD1 identical over 10 bases. V lost 2 bases to trimming and J lost 8 bases; unmatched junction nucleotides: 21. This CDR3 spans 20 amino acids. Germline V gene data show CDR1 as SGHDN and CDR2 as FVKESK. This CDR3 is CASSQKKFYGTGAFRDEQFF. The CDR3 coding sequence is TGTGCCAGCAGCCAAAAAAAGTTTTACGGGACAGGGGCTTTCAGGGATGAGCAGTTCTTC. Together with reference TRBV14 and TRBJ2-1, the CDR3 gives the full variable domain: EAGVTQFPSHSVIEKGQTVTLRCDPISGHDNLYWYRRVMGKEIKFLLHFVKESKQDESGMPNNRFLAERTGGTYSTLKVQPAELEDSGVYFCASSQKKFYGTGAFRDEQFFGPGTRLTVL.

The chain carries TRBV6-5 and TRBJ1-6; no clear D gene. This CDR3 contains 16 residues. V was trimmed by 0 bases and J by 8 bases, leaving 14 bases between them. Germline V lookup: CDR1 MNHEY, CDR2 SVGAGI. CDR3 DNA sequence: TGTGCCAGCAGTTACTCGTCAACGCCGTCGGATTCACCCCTCCACTTT. The encoded protein is CASSYSSTPSDSPLHF.

This clone has a handful of counts. The rearrangement links TRBV9 to TRBJ1-6; D perhaps matches TRBD1 (5 bases). Germline loops: CDR1 SGDLS, CDR2 YYNGEE. The V gene lost 3 bases and the J gene lost 9 bases, with 19 bases spanning the gap. The CDR3 consists of 16 residues. CDR3 sequence: CASSEHMAAGGSPLHF. The CDR3 bases are TGTGCCAGCAGCGAGCACATGGCCGCCGGGGGTTCACCCCTCCACTTT.

The V call is TRBV30, the J call TRBJ1-2; 8 bases are shared with TRBD1. CDR3 length equals 13 residues. V shed 2 bases, J shed 7 bases, and the junction held 6 bases outside the gene matches. The germline V gene has CDR1 GTSNPN and CDR2 SVGIG (reference sequence). Written as DNA, the CDR3 is TGTGCCTGGAGTCTCGACAGGGGAGTTGGCTACACCTTC. Amino acids: CAWSLDRGVGYTF.

The rearrangement joins TRBV18 to TRBJ1-2; a possible D gene is TRBD1 (5 bases). Trimming removed 2 bases at V and 2 bases at J, with 15 bases between. From germline, CDR1 is KGHSH and CDR2 LQKENI. This CDR3 contains 16 residues. CDR3 bases: TGTGCCAGCTCACCAGGACATTTAAAGCCCAACTATGGCTACACCTTC. It is translated as CASSPGHLKPNYGYTF.

The V and J genes are TRBV5-5 and TRBJ2-2, with 8 bases that match TRBD1. Trimming cost V 0 bases and J 3 bases; bases outside gene matches: 1. Germline V gene data show CDR1 as SGHKS and CDR2 as YYEKEE (reference sequence). The CDR3 covers 15 residues. CDR3 region: CASSLAGGDTGELFF. As DNA, the CDR3 is TGTGCCAGCAGCTTGGCAGGGGGCGACACCGGGGAGCTGTTTTTT. The entire variable domain, with the rest obtained from reference TRBV5-5 and TRBJ2-2, is as follows: DAGVTQSPTHLIKTRGQQVTLRCSPISGHKSVSWYQQVLGQGPQFIFQYYEKEERGRGNFPDRFSARQFPNYSSELNVNALLLGDSALYLCASSLAGGDTGELFFGEGSRLTVL.

This chain connects TRBV7-2 to TRBJ2-3; possibly TRBD2 for D (5 bases). Looked up from germline, CDR1 is SGHTA and CDR2 is FQGNSA. The CDR3 consists of 13 residues. V was trimmed by 8 bases and J by 5 bases, leaving 14 bases between them. The CDR3 is CASARTREDTQYF. CDR3 sequence (DNA): TGTGCCAGCGCCCGCACCCGGGAAGATACGCAGTATTTT.

This clone was seen only a few times. J is TRBJ2-1 and V is TRBV10-3; 7 nucleotides match TRBD2. The CDR3 is made up of 10 amino acids. V was pared by 11 bases and J by 7 bases, with 2 bases of the junction left unmatched. The V gene's germline CDR1 is ENHRY and CDR2 SYGVKD. CDR3 loop: CACGRNEQFF. The CDR3 coding sequence is TGTGCCTGCGGGAGAAATGAGCAGTTCTTC.